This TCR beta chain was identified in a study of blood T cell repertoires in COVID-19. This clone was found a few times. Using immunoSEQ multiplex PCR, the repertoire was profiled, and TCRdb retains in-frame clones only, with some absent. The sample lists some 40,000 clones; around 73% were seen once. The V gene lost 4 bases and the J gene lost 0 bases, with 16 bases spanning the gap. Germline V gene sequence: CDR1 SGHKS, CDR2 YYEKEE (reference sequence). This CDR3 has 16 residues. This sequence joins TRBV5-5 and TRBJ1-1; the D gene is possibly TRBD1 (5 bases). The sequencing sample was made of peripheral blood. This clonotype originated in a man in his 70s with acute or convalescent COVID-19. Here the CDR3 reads CASSLRDGALNTEAFF. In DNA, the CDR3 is TGTGCCAGCAGCCTGCGGGACGGAGCTTTGAACACTGAAGCTTTCTTT.